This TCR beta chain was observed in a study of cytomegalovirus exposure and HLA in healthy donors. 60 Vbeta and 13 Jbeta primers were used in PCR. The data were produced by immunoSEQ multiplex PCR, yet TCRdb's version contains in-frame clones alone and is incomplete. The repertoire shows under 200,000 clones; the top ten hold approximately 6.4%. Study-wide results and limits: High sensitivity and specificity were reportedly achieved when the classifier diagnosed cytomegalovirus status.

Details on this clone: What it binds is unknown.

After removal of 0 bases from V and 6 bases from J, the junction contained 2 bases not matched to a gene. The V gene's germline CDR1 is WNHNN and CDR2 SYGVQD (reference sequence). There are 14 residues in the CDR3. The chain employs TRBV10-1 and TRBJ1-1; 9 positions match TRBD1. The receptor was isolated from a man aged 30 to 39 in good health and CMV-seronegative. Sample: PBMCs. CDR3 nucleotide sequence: TGCGCCAGCAGTGAGTCACAGGGGGCCTCTGAAGCTTTCTTT. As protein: CASSESQGASEAFF.